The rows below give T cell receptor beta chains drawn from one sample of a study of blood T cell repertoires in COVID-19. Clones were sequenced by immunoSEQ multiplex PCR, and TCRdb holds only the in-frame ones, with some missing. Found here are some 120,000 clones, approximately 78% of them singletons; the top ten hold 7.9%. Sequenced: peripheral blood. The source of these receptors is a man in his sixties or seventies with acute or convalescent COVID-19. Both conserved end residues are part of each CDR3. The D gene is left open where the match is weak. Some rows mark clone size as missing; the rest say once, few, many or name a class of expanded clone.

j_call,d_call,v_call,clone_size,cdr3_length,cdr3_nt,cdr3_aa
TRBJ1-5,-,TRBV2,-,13,TGTGCCAGCAGTGACCGGGAAAATCAGCCCCAGCATTTT,CASSDRENQPQHF
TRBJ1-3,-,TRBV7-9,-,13,TGTGCCCCCAAGCCAGGCTCTGGAAACACCATATATTTT,CAPKPGSGNTIYF
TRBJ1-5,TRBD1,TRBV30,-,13,TGTGCCTGGAGTGTACAGGGGAATCAGCCCCAGCATTTT,CAWSVQGNQPQHF
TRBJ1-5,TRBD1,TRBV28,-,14,TGTGCCAGCAGCCGCACAGGGGTTTCGCAGCCCCAGCATTTT,CASSRTGVSQPQHF
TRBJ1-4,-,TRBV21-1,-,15,TGTGCCAGCAGCTCCAGCGGGCCCGTGAATGAAAAACTGTTTTTT,CASSSSGPVNEKLFF
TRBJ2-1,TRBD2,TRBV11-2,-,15,TGTGCCAGCACCTCCAATAGCGGGAGGGCTAGTGCGCAGTTCTTC,CASTSNSGRASAQFF
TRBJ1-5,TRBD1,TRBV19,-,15,TGTGCCAGTAGTACAACAGGGGGCAGGAGACAGCCCCAGCATTTT,CASSTTGGRRQPQHF
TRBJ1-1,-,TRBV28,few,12,TGTGCCAGCAGTTTAGCCAGGGCGGAAGCTTTCTTT,CASSLARAEAFF
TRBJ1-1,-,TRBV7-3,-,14,TGTGCCAGCAGCCTCGGGGGGAGTCACACTGAAGCTTTCTTT,CASSLGGSHTEAFF
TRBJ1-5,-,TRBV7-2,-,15,TGTGCCAGCAGCCCCGGACAGCCACGCAATCAGCCCCAGCATTTT,CASSPGQPRNQPQHF
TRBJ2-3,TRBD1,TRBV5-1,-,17,TGCGCCAGCAGGCCGACCGGGACAGGGTTTGTAACAGATACGCAGTATTTT,CASRPTGTGFVTDTQYF
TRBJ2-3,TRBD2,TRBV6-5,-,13,TGTGCCAGCGGCGGGAGGTTCACAGATACGCAGTATTTT,CASGGRFTDTQYF
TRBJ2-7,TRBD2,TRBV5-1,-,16,TGCGCCAGCAGCTTGGGACTAGCGGGGGCCGCCTACGAGCAGTACTTC,CASSLGLAGAAYEQYF
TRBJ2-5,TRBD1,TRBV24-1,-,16,TGTGCCACCAGTGATTTGGGGACAGGGCTGGGAGAGACCCAGTACTTC,CATSDLGTGLGETQYF
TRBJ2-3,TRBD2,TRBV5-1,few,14,TGCGCCAGCACCGGACTAGCGGGAGTAGATACGCAGTATTTT,CASTGLAGVDTQYF
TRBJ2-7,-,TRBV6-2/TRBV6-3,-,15,TGTGCCAGCAGCGGACATGGACAGACTCCCTACGAGCAGTACTTC,CASSGHGQTPYEQYF
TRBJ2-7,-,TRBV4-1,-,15,TGCGCCAGCAGCCAAGATTTGGGGGCGCCGGACGAGCAGTACTTC,CASSQDLGAPDEQYF
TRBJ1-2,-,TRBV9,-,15,TGTGCCAGCAGCGTAGAAACAGCAGGAGCGGTTGGCTACACCTTC,CASSVETAGAVGYTF
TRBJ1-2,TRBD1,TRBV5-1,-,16,TGCGCCAGCAGTTCGAAACCGGGACAGGGCCCCTATGGCTACACCTTC,CASSSKPGQGPYGYTF
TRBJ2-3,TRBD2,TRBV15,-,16,TGTGCCACCAGCAGAGATACGAGCGGGAGGTCCAGTACGCAGTATTTT,CATSRDTSGRSSTQYF
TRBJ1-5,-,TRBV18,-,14,TGTGCCAGCTCACGTGACAGGTCCAATCAGCCCCAGCATTTT,CASSRDRSNQPQHF
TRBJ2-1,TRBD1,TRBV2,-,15,TGTGCCAGCAGTTTAACAGGGGGTATGGTGTATGAGCAGTTCTTC,CASSLTGGMVYEQFF
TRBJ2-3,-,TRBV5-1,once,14,TGCGCCAGCAGCCTAGGCGGGTCCGCAGATACGCAGTATTTT,CASSLGGSADTQYF
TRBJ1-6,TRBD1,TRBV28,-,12,TGTGCCAGCAGCCCGGGACAGTCACCCCTCCACTTT,CASSPGQSPLHF
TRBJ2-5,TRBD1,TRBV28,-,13,TGTGCCAGCAGCCAAGGACAGGGAAGGGCCCAGTACTTC,CASSQGQGRAQYF
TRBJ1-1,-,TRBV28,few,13,TGTGCCAGCACCTCCACAGGGAGCACTGAAGCTTTCTTT,CASTSTGSTEAFF
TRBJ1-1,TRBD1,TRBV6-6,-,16,TGTGCCAGCAGCCCCTCGGACAGGGGACGGAACACTGAAGCTTTCTTT,CASSPSDRGRNTEAFF
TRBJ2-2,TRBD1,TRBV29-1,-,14,TGCAGCGTTGAGGACAGGACGAACACCGGGGAGCTGTTTTTT,CSVEDRTNTGELFF
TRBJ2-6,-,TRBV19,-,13,TGTGCCAGTAGTATTGTCCCCCCTCACGTCCTGACTTTC,CASSIVPPHVLTF
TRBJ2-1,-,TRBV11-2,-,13,TGTGCCAGCAGCTTAGACGCCAGGGCTGAGCAGTTCTTC,CASSLDARAEQFF
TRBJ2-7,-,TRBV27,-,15,TGTGCCAGCAGTTTCCTCAGGGGGGCCGCCTACGAGCAGTACTTC,CASSFLRGAAYEQYF
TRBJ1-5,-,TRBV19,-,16,TGTGCCAGTAGTATTCCTCGGGGGGCCAGCAATCAGCCCCAGCATTTT,CASSIPRGASNQPQHF
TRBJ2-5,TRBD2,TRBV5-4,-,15,TGTGCCAGCAGCCCAACTAGCGGGATGGGCGAGACCCAGTACTTC,CASSPTSGMGETQYF
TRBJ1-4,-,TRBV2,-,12,TGTGCCAGCAGGGGCTCCAATGAAAAACTGTTTTTT,CASRGSNEKLFF
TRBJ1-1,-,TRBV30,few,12,TGTGCCGGGGCGAGGATGTACACTGAAGCTTTCTTT,CAGARMYTEAFF
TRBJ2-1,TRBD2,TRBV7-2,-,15,TGTGCCAGCAGCCCACGACTAGCGGGGGGGCGTGAGCAGTTCTTC,CASSPRLAGGREQFF
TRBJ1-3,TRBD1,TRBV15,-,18,TGTGCCACCAGCAGAGTTTATCCCGGGACAGGCGGAGGAAACACCATATATTTT,CATSRVYPGTGGGNTIYF
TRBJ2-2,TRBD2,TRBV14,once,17,TGTGCCAGCAGCCAAGTGGTAATAGCGGGGAACACCGGGGAGCTGTTTTTT,CASSQVVIAGNTGELFF
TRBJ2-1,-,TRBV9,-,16,TGTGCCAGCAGCGTAGTGGGGGACTGGGGTGACAATGAGCAGTTCTTC,CASSVVGDWGDNEQFF
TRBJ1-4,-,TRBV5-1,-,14,TGCGCCAGCAGCTCCGGGGAGTATAATGAAAAACTGTTTTTT,CASSSGEYNEKLFF
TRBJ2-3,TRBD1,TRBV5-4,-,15,TGTGCCAGCAGCCAGACGACAGGGGTCACAGATACGCAGTATTTT,CASSQTTGVTDTQYF
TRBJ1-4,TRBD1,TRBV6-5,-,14,TGTGCCAGCAGTTCGACAGGGACTAATGAAAAACTGTTTTTT,CASSSTGTNEKLFF
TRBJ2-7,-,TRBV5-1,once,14,TGCGCCAGCAGCTACCGACAGGCCGCCTACGAGCAGTACTTC,CASSYRQAAYEQYF
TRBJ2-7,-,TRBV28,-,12,TGTGCCAGCAGTTTAGGACAGTACGAGCAGTACTTC,CASSLGQYEQYF
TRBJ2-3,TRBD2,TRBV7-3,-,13,TGTGCCAGCAGCCCCAGCGGGGCAGATACGCAGTATTTT,CASSPSGADTQYF
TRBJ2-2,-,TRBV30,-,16,TGTGCCTGCTCGGTCGGCGGGACAGCCATCACCGGGGAGCTGTTTTTT,CACSVGGTAITGELFF
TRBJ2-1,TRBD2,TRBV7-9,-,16,TGTGCCAGCAGCTTAGTGGGACTAGCGGGGTTCAATGAGCAGTTCTTC,CASSLVGLAGFNEQFF
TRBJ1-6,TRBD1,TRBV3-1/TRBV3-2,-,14,TGTGCCAGCAGCCACAGGGGGCATAATTCACCCCTCCACTTT,CASSHRGHNSPLHF
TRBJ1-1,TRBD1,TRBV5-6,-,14,TGTGCCAGCAGCGTAGGACAGGGGACCACTGAAGCTTTCTTT,CASSVGQGTTEAFF
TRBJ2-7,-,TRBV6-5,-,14,TGTGCCAGCAGTTATTGGGCAAGGAAGGACGAGCAGTACTTC,CASSYWARKDEQYF
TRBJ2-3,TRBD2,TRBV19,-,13,TGCAGTTCAACTAGCGGGTTCACAGATACGCAGTATTTT,CSSTSGFTDTQYF